Presented here are 2 T cell receptor beta chains from one specimen sequenced in a study of long-term antiretroviral therapy in people with HIV. Runs used v3.0 of the immunoSEQ assay and were done at survey level. Method: immunoSEQ multiplex PCR; TCRdb's copy keeps in-frame clones and lacks some. The top ten hold 3.1% of the sample, which has roughly 30,000 clones, 95% seen once. The material was unsorted PBMCs, obtained 5.3 years after starting antiretroviral therapy. These receptors were taken from a man in his fifties with HIV.

The CDR3 region is CASAKVPFYGYTF. The CDR3 coding sequence is TGTGCCAGTGCTAAGGTCCCGTTCTATGGCTACACCTTC. This chain links TRBV2 with TRBJ1-2; D gene uncertain. The CDR3 has 13 residues. CDR1 is SNHLY and CDR2 is FYNNEI in the germline V gene. Trimming removed 9 bases at V and 4 bases at J, with 15 bases between.

Concerning this clone itself: At one end, the junction sequence differs from germline, possibly due to a read error. The CDR3 DNA sequence: TGTGCCAGCAGTTTACAGGGGAACCCTGAAGCTTTCTTT. Amino acid sequence: CASSLQGNPEAFF. The gene calls are TRBV27 and TRBJ1-1; D might be TRBD1 (6 bases). Germline CDR1 is MNHEY and CDR2 is SMNVEV (reference sequence). The CDR3 runs 13 residues.